This TCR beta chain was profiled in a study of cytomegalovirus exposure and HLA in healthy donors. Whole-study results and caveats: It is likely that the observed cluster of highly shared sequence variants was a sequencing artifact.

In regard to this clone: Its antigen is currently unknown.

The PCR was carried out with 60 Vbeta primers and 13 Jbeta primers. Here immunoSEQ multiplex PCR was the method, and the copy in TCRdb shows in-frame clones only, minus some. Its clone listing holds about 39,000 clones. Germline values: CDR1 SGHTS, CDR2 YDEGEE. Trimming shortened V by 7 bases and J by 6 bases, and 35 bases separated the two germline ends. The CDR3 is 20 amino acids. This sequence originates from a woman between 25 and 40 years old in good health and CMV-seropositive. The chain is built from TRBV5-8 and TRBJ2-1; D is perhaps TRBD2 (6 bases). Sample: PBMCs. CDR3 sequence: CASDLRTGVLDGWATNEQFF. Here the CDR3 DNA reads TGTGCCAGCGACTTACGAACGGGGGTACTCGACGGATGGGCGACCAATGAGCAGTTCTTC.